This is a list of T cell receptor beta chains from one sample in a study of neurological immune-mediated disorders. TCRdb itself ran the 5' RACE reads through MiXCR, one entry per CDR3 protein. The top ten hold 3.4% of the sample, which has some 60,000 distinct CDR3 sequences, approximately 4.6% seen once. Sample: PBMCs. The source of these receptors is a woman aged 50 to 65 with multiple sclerosis. Both conserved end residues are part of each CDR3. D genes are given only for firm matches. Rows may omit the clone size; those that give it use once, few, many or a size class.

>TRBV29-1|TRBD1|many|14|TRBJ2-1
TGCAGCGTTAACCCGGGACAGGGGGGAAATGAGCAGTTCTTC
CSVNPGQGGNEQFF
>TRBV9|.|many|15|TRBJ2-1
TGTGCCAGCAGCGTGCGGGACAGCACCTACAATGAGCAGTTCTTC
CASSVRDSTYNEQFF
>TRBV5-1|TRBD2|many|15|TRBJ2-2
TGCGCCAGCAGCTTTTTTAGCGGGCCAAACGGGGAGCTGTTTTTT
CASSFFSGPNGELFF
>TRBV5-1|.|many|14|TRBJ2-7
TGCGCCAGCAGCTTGGGACACCTCTCCTACGAGCAGTACTTC
CASSLGHLSYEQYF
>TRBV5-6|TRBD1|many|13|TRBJ1-2
TGTGCCAGCAGCTTGGCCGACAGGGATGGCTACACCTTC
CASSLADRDGYTF
>TRBV6-6|TRBD1|few|16|TRBJ1-1
TGTGCCAGCAGTGCCCAAGTGGGGACAGGGGGCTTTGAAGCTTTCTTT
CASSAQVGTGGFEAFF
>TRBV7-6|.|many|16|TRBJ2-3
TGTGCCAGCACCCCTCGGGGTGTCTCTAGCACAGATACGCAGTATTTT
CASTPRGVSSTDTQYF
>TRBV7-2|.|few|16|TRBJ1-6
TGTGCCAGCAGCTTAAGAATCGGGGGGGAGGATTCACCCCTCAACTTT
CASSLRIGGEDSPLNF
>TRBV10-3|.|few|15|TRBJ1-2
TGTGCCATCAGCCAGAACAGGGCGAACGACTATGGCTACACCTTC
CAISQNRANDYGYTF
>TRBV2|TRBD1|many|16|TRBJ2-3
TGTGCCAGCAGTGAGGAAAGGGGGCTTTTGTTAGATACGCAGTATTTT
CASSEERGLLLDTQYF
>TRBV28|TRBD1|many|14|TRBJ2-2
TGTGCCAGCAGGACGGACAGGGAGGTCGGGGAGCTGTTTTTT
CASRTDREVGELFF
>TRBV24-1|.|.|17|TRBJ2-6
TGTGCCACCAGTGATTCCCCAGGGGTGCGTGGGGCCAAAGTCCTGACTTTC
CATSDSPGVRGAKVLTF
>TRBV7-8|.|many|16|TRBJ2-6
TGTGCCAGCAGCCCGACGGGGCTCGCTGGGGCCAACGTCCTGACTTTC
CASSPTGLAGANVLTF
>TRBV9|.|few|15|TRBJ1-5
TGTGCCAGCAGCCAAGGTGGGGACAACAATCAGCCCCAGAATTTT
CASSQGGDNNQPQNF
>TRBV3-1|.|many|12|TRBJ2-7
TGTGCCAGCAGCCTACTAGTGGGCGAGCAGTACTTC
CASSLLVGEQYF
>TRBV18|.|.|13|TRBJ2-6
TGTGCCAGCTCACCAGGGGGGGCCAACGTCCTGACTTTC
CASSPGGANVLTF
>TRBV12-3/TRBV12-4|.|many|12|TRBJ1-2
TGTGCCAGCAGTCTCTCCGGGACAAGCTACACCTTC
CASSLSGTSYTF
>TRBV5-1|TRBD2|many|16|TRBJ2-1
TGCGCCAGCAGCTTGGCCGGGACTAGCCGGATCAATGAGCAGTTCTTC
CASSLAGTSRINEQFF
>TRBV20-1|TRBD2|.|16|TRBJ2-2
TGCAGTGCTGAGGGGGCTAGCGGGGGAAAGGCCGGGGAGCTGTTTTTT
CSAEGASGGKAGELFF
>TRBV18|.|many|15|TRBJ2-1
TGTGCCAGCTCACCTGGTGGTAACAGGCGGGGTGAGCAGTTCTTC
CASSPGGNRRGEQFF
>TRBV4-3|.|.|13|TRBJ1-5
TGCGCCAGCAGCCGAGAAAGGGGTCAGCCCCAGAATTTT
CASSRERGQPQNF
>TRBV6-2/TRBV6-3|.|many|12|TRBJ2-7
TGTGCCAGCAGTTACGACCACGACGAGCAGTACTTC
CASSYDHDEQYF
>TRBV6-1|.|many|14|TRBJ2-7
TGTGCCAGCAGTGGTCGGGGGGCGTCCTACGAGCAGTACTTC
CASSGRGASYEQYF
>TRBV7-2|TRBD2|many|16|TRBJ2-3
TGTGCCAGCAGCTTATCTTCCGTAGCGGGGGTAGATACGCAGTATTTT
CASSLSSVAGVDTQYF
>TRBV6-5|.|many|14|TRBJ1-3
TGTGCCAGCAGTTACTCCGGTCCCCCAAACACCATATATTTT
CASSYSGPPNTIYF
>TRBV7-3|TRBD2|.|15|TRBJ2-1
TGTGCCAGCAGCCCCCAAGCGGGGGGCAACAATGAGCAGTTCTTC
CASSPQAGGNNEQFF
>TRBV28|.|many|13|TRBJ2-4
TGTGCCAGCAGTAAAGGGCCTATAAACATTCAGTACTTC
CASSKGPINIQYF
>TRBV5-1|.|many|15|TRBJ2-5
TGCGCCAGCAGCTTGGAATCGCTGGGGGCAGAGACCCAGTACTTC
CASSLESLGAETQYF
>TRBV12-3/TRBV12-4|.|many|14|TRBJ1-6
TGTGCCAGCAGTTTTAGGGGGTATAATTCACCCCTCCACTTT
CASSFRGYNSPLHF
>TRBV6-2/TRBV6-3|.|.|12|TRBJ1-5
TGTGCCAGCAGTGGACGGCTTCAGCCCCAGCATTTT
CASSGRLQPQHF
>TRBV5-5|.|many|15|TRBJ1-5
TGTGCCAGCAGCTTGGGGGGTACTGGCAATCAGCCCCAGCATTTT
CASSLGGTGNQPQHF
>TRBV11-2|.|many|14|TRBJ1-1
TGTGCCAGCAGCTTAGCATCAGAGAACACTGAAGCTTTCTTT
CASSLASENTEAFF
>TRBV7-2|.|few|13|TRBJ2-5
TGTGCCAGCAGCCTGGGAAAGGGAGAGACCCAGTACTTC
CASSLGKGETQYF
>TRBV3-1|.|.|13|TRBJ1-5
TGTGCCAGCAGCCAAGATCGTTTCCAGCCCCAGAATTTT
CASSQDRFQPQNF
>TRBV5-1|TRBD1|few|14|TRBJ1-1
TGCGCCAGCAGCACGACAGGGATGAACACTGAAGCTTTCTTT
CASSTTGMNTEAFF
>TRBV7-7|.|few|14|TRBJ2-2
TGTGCTAGCAGCTTAGTCGCGTACACCGGGGAGCTGTTTTTT
CASSLVAYTGELFF
>TRBV29-1|TRBD2|many|15|TRBJ2-1
TGCAGCGTTGAAAAACTAGCGGGGGCCCTCAGTGAGCAGTTCTTC
CSVEKLAGALSEQFF
>TRBV5-1|.|.|13|TRBJ2-1
TGCGCCAGCAGCTTGGGACAGTACAATGAGCAGTTCTTC
CASSLGQYNEQFF
>TRBV10-3|.|many|14|TRBJ1-1
TGTGCCATCAGTGTCGAGGGGAAGGACACTGAAGCTTTCTTT
CAISVEGKDTEAFF
>TRBV10-2|TRBD1|many|17|TRBJ2-4
TGCGCCAGCAGTGAGCTCTATGGACAGGGGATAAAAAACATTCAGTACTTC
CASSELYGQGIKNIQYF
>TRBV15|.|many|13|TRBJ1-1
TGTGCCACCAGCAGAGATACGGGGGCTGAAGCTTTCTTT
CATSRDTGAEAFF
>TRBV20-1|TRBD2|.|14|TRBJ2-1
TGCAGTGCTAAACTCGGGGGGGTTGGCAATGAGCAGTTCTTC
CSAKLGGVGNEQFF
>TRBV7-2|.|many|14|TRBJ2-3
TGTGCCAGCAGTCGAGCGACTAGCACAGATACGCAGTATTTT
CASSRATSTDTQYF
>TRBV7-3|.|many|13|TRBJ2-6
TGTGCCAGCAGTCTCGGGAGGGCCAACGTCCTGACTTTC
CASSLGRANVLTF
>TRBV20-1|TRBD1|.|13|TRBJ1-1
TGCAGTGCTTCAGACAGGGAGGTTGGTGAAGCTTTCTTT
CSASDREVGEAFF
>TRBV6-5|TRBD1|many|14|TRBJ1-1
TGTGCCAGCAGCCGCGGACAGGGAGAGGGGGAAGCTTTCTTT
CASSRGQGEGEAFF
>TRBV6-5|TRBD1|.|18|TRBJ2-7
TGTGCCTGTACAACAAGCGAAAACCGGGACAGTCCTTTCTACGAGCAGTACTTC
CACTTSENRDSPFYEQYF
>TRBV5-1|.|.|14|TRBJ2-3
TGCGCCAGCAGCTTGGTGGTGTACACAGATACGCAGTATTTT
CASSLVVYTDTQYF
>TRBV29-1|TRBD2|many|11|TRBJ2-1
TGCAGCGCTGGGAGGGGCCCCGAGCAGTTCTTC
CSAGRGPEQFF
>TRBV11-3|TRBD1|many|12|TRBJ1-1
TGTGCCAGCAGCTCTCCCAGGGGGGAAGCTTTCTTT
CASSSPRGEAFF
>TRBV14|.|many|16|TRBJ2-5
TGTGCCAGCAGCCTCGGACGGAGGTCCTCACAAGAGACCCAGTACTTC
CASSLGRRSSQETQYF
>TRBV7-8|TRBD1|many|14|TRBJ1-5
TGTGCCAGCAGCTTAGTAGGGGGCGGTCAGCCCCAGCATTTT
CASSLVGGGQPQHF
>TRBV12-2|.|.|13|TRBJ2-7
TGTGCAAGTCGCTCGGACAGCTCCTACGAGCAGTACTTC
CASRSDSSYEQYF
>TRBV7-2|.|.|13|TRBJ1-5
TGTGCCAGCAGCCCAGCGACAGTTCAGCCCCAGAATTTT
CASSPATVQPQNF
>TRBV20-1|.|many|13|TRBJ1-5
TGCAGTGCTAGAGTCACAGGGAGTCAGCCCCAGCATTTT
CSARVTGSQPQHF